The present T cell receptor (beta chain) was sequenced within a study of blood T cell repertoires in COVID-19. In the study overall: COVID-19 samples from acute and convalescent phases originated in the United States, Italy and Spain. Nucleic acid was either cDNA or gDNA, and it came from T cells, B-cell-depleted T cells, or PBMCs.

In the authors' workflow: Reference gene primer amplification yielded estimated nucleated cell counts. TCRdb keeps only in-frame clones here, not all; method: immunoSEQ multiplex PCR. V, J and clone size are those of that table, while D and trimming were read from the DNA. The sample has around 300,000 clones, 85% seen once; the top ten hold about 14%. The sequence derives from a human donor in a cohort sampled during active COVID-19. Material: peripheral blood.

The CDR3 here is CATKGEDNEQFF. Written as DNA, the CDR3 is TGTGCCACCAAAGGAGAGGACAATGAGCAGTTCTTC. This chain connects TRBV24-1 to TRBJ2-1; the D is unclear. This CDR3 region has 12 residues. The germline V gene encodes CDR1 KGHDR and CDR2 SFDVKD. Trimming removed 8 bases at V and 5 bases at J, with 9 bases between.